The entry below gives a single T cell receptor (beta chain) sequence along with its context. This clonotype was found a few times. This receptor's antigen is unknown. Per-base quality was not reported, and no clone a single base away is much larger than it. Preparation of the library involved 5' RACE. Sequencing used an Illumina HiSeq 2000. Template switching introduced a universal primer binding site; the final cDNA contained a unique molecular identifier, enabling accurate counting of TCR cDNA molecules. Specific primers in the conserved constant-segment region were used to synthesize first-strand cDNA for TCR alpha and beta chains. To control for contamination, each cDNA library was double barcoded with a SMART-Mk sample barcode plus Illumina barcodes. TruSeq adapter sequences along with Illumina sample barcodes were introduced in two successive PCR steps. Sequencing of the TCR alpha and beta cDNA libraries was done on the Illumina HiSeq platform using custom primers. As for the original processing: Unique molecular identifiers were extracted from raw reads with MiGEC, and CDR3 positions were determined with MiXCR. For each individual, recombination models were inferred using an EM algorithm with the repgenHMM and IGoR tools. Shared clonotypes were analyzed with the tcR package in R, and sharing was normalized by the product of cloneset sizes. To study raw recombination without the effects of thymic and clonal selection, out-of-frame nonproductive sequences were analyzed. TCRdb handled the public reads itself, with Q25 trimming in fastp and clone calling in MiXCR, and kept productive beta chains. When rows share a CDR3 protein, they turn into one entry using the most common DNA and genes. The V and J calls here are based on TCRdb, not the publication. The sample contains roughly 240,000 distinct CDR3 sequences, about 7.3% of them found a single time. The ten largest clones represent roughly 3.7% of the sample.

CDR1 MNHNS and CDR2 SASEGT were looked up in the germline V gene. Including the terminal cysteine and phenylalanine, the CDR3 comprises 14 residues. Of the read, only the CDR3 DNA is kept; its 42 bases are in frame from base 1. A distance of 19 bases separates the germline ends of V and J, which lose 6 bases and 8 bases respectively. All donors were healthy Caucasians. Three pairs of female monozygotic twins, all aged roughly 18 to 29 years, made up the twin cohort. Miltenyi CD45RO+ enrichment and human naive T-cell isolation kits were used to isolate memory (CD45RO+) and naive T cells from PBMC. This record belongs to a study of identical twins (dated by TCRdb to the mid-2010s). Background on the whole study: TCR alpha and beta repertoires from monozygotic twins, unrelated adults of various ages and cord blood were deep-sequenced to test whether fetal clonotypes persist. To rule out contamination, replicate twin experiments were performed at different times with different library preparation protocols. Overall study results and their limits: Excess twin sharing in beta out-of-frame sequences was weaker because fewer shared sequences lowered the signal-to-noise ratio. Fewer insertions were carried by abundant cord blood beta clonotypes; a weaker similar trend was observed in young adult naive repertoires, while no such trend was observed in memory repertoires. Invariant T cells such as MAIT and iNKT could partly confound zero-insertion analyses, although diverse VJ usage argued against such confounding for most clonotypes. Recombination models systematically underestimated out-of-frame TCR alpha sharing in monozygotic twins but agreed with sharing between unrelated individuals. Because the same donors could not be followed over many years, conclusions were based on cross-sectional statistical analysis. Compared with coincidental sharing between unrelated individuals, an excess of low generation-probability sequences was observed among out-of-frame TCR alpha sequences shared between twins.

The sample also formed part of further work on yellow fever vaccine responses in identical twins. Per the second study: The T cell response to vaccination in identical twins was reported by the authors to appear partly convergent and partly personalized. The study precisely tracked vaccine-responding T cell clones in identical twins.

The specimen was memory (CD45RO+) T cells sorted from blood. Taken with the paper, the label for cell subset or site translates to: CD45RO+ enriched T cells. This chain is built from TRBV6-1 and TRBJ1-2; the D region possibly corresponds to TRBD1 (6 bases align). This clonotype originated in a woman under 30 in good health. At the DNA level, the sequence is TGTGCCAGCAGAACACAGGGAATCGGCGGGGGCTACACCTTC. It translates as CASRTQGIGGGYTF.